A selection of T cell receptor beta chains follows, all from one sample in a study of T cell changes during pregnancy in multiple sclerosis. The protocol was immunoSEQ multiplex PCR, while the TCRdb copy is restricted to in-frame clones and leaves out a portion. The data show about 73,000 clones, almost 95% seen once. Sample: peripheral blood, taken in the third trimester of pregnancy. Every receptor here comes from a female donor in good health, enrolled as a control in a pregnancy study. Each CDR3 is given with its conserved first and last residue. The D gene is left open where the match is weak. Size values are once, few and many counts, or a class for expanded clones, and some rows have none.

d_gene	v_gene	abundance	j_gene	CDR3aa	CDR3nt
TRBD1	TRBV2	.	TRBJ2-5	CASSAGTGPQETQYF	TGTGCCAGCAGTGCAGGGACAGGACCCCAAGAGACCCAGTACTTC
TRBD2	TRBV7-6	.	TRBJ2-1	CASSSWTSGDNEQFF	TGTGCCAGCAGCTCTTGGACTAGCGGGGACAATGAGCAGTTCTTC
TRBD2	TRBV18	.	TRBJ2-5	CASSPPSSGKETQYF	TGTGCCAGCTCACCACCGTCTAGCGGCAAAGAGACCCAGTACTTC
.	TRBV4-1	.	TRBJ2-3	CASSQGRGRDTQYF	TGCGCCAGCAGCCAAGGGCGGGGGCGAGATACGCAGTATTTT
TRBD1	TRBV6-1	.	TRBJ1-2	CASTPDRAGYTF	TGTGCCAGCACCCCGGACAGGGCGGGCTACACCTTC
.	TRBV27	.	TRBJ2-7	CASSSLASIEQYF	TGTGCCAGCAGTTCCTTAGCTAGCATCGAGCAGTACTTC
.	TRBV7-8	.	TRBJ2-7	CASSFPPLGQGYEQYF	TGTGCCAGCAGCTTCCCCCCCCTGGGGCAGGGGTACGAGCAGTACTTC
TRBD2	TRBV19	.	TRBJ2-2	CASKGLAGNTGELFF	TGTGCCAGTAAGGGACTAGCGGGGAACACCGGGGAGCTGTTTTTT
.	TRBV7-2	.	TRBJ2-3	CASNLPGADTQYF	TGTGCCAGCAACCTACCGGGTGCAGATACGCAGTATTTT
.	TRBV7-6	.	TRBJ2-7	CASSLSAVPNEQYF	TGTGCCAGCAGCCTTTCGGCGGTCCCCAACGAGCAGTACTTC
.	TRBV7-2	.	TRBJ2-3	CASTLNPGTDTQYF	TGTGCCAGCACCCTTAACCCAGGCACAGATACGCAGTATTTT
.	TRBV21-1	.	TRBJ2-2	CASSRGTGVTGELFF	TGTGCCAGCAGCCGTGGGACAGGGGTGACCGGGGAGCTGTTTTTT
.	TRBV5-1	.	TRBJ1-6	CASSFNGGNYNSPLHF	TGCGCCAGCAGCTTCAACGGGGGGAACTATAATTCACCCCTCCACTTT
.	TRBV28	.	TRBJ1-1	CASSLYSIDEAFF	TGTGCCAGCAGTTTATATAGTATAGATGAAGCTTTCTTT
.	TRBV18	.	TRBJ1-4	CASSLERLEEKLFF	TGTGCCAGCTCCCTCGAAAGGCTGGAGGAAAAACTGTTTTTT
.	TRBV6-5	.	TRBJ2-7	CASSSSEGNEQYF	TGTGCCAGCAGCTCTTCGGAGGGGAATGAGCAGTACTTC
TRBD1	TRBV2	.	TRBJ2-3	CASRDRGADTQYF	TGTGCCAGCCGGGACAGGGGAGCAGATACGCAGTATTTT
TRBD2	TRBV11-2	.	TRBJ2-4	CASSLLQGGRAGIQYF	TGTGCCAGCAGCCTGCTTCAAGGCGGGAGGGCCGGGATTCAGTACTTC
TRBD1	TRBV28	once	TRBJ1-6	CASSSGQGYNSPLHF	TGTGCCAGCAGTTCTGGACAGGGGTATAATTCACCCCTCCACTTT
.	TRBV9	.	TRBJ1-3	CASSERRSGNTIYF	TGTGCCAGCAGCGAGCGACGCTCTGGAAACACCATATATTTT
TRBD2	TRBV5-1	.	TRBJ2-5	CASSLVLAGEETQYF	TGCGCCAGCAGCTTGGTGTTAGCGGGGGAAGAGACCCAGTACTTC
TRBD2	TRBV27	.	TRBJ2-5	CASSSAGGEETQYF	TGTGCCAGCAGTTCCGCGGGGGGAGAAGAGACCCAGTACTTC
.	TRBV10-3	.	TRBJ2-2	CAISESGTENTGELFF	TGTGCCATCAGTGAGTCCGGGACTGAGAACACCGGGGAGCTGTTTTTT
TRBD1	TRBV23-1	.	TRBJ1-4	CASSGTGGEKLFF	TGCGCCAGCAGCGGGACAGGGGGTGAAAAACTGTTTTTT
.	TRBV7-9	.	TRBJ1-2	CASSLAEEGYTF	TGTGCCAGCAGCTTAGCTGAGGAAGGCTACACCTTC
.	TRBV2	.	TRBJ1-5	CASSELSSNQPQHF	TGTGCCAGCAGTGAACTAAGTAGCAATCAGCCCCAGCATTTT
.	TRBV28	.	TRBJ2-7	CASRLRGSTYEQYF	TGTGCCAGCAGGCTTCGGGGGTCAACCTACGAGCAGTACTTC
.	TRBV7-6	.	TRBJ1-2	CASSGTANYGYTF	TGTGCCAGCAGCGGAACAGCAAACTATGGCTACACCTTC
TRBD2	TRBV9	.	TRBJ2-5	CASSVATGTRETQYF	TGTGCCAGCAGCGTAGCTACCGGGACTAGAGAGACCCAGTACTTC
TRBD2	TRBV2	once	TRBJ2-7	CASSLLAGGSYEQYF	TGTGCCAGCAGCTTACTAGCGGGGGGATCCTACGAGCAGTACTTC
TRBD1	TRBV4-1	.	TRBJ1-2	CASSQAYRGGKTNYGYTF	TGCGCCAGCAGCCAGGCATACAGGGGGGGAAAGACAAACTATGGCTACACCTTC
TRBD2	TRBV15	.	TRBJ2-1	CATSPRTSGPNEQFF	TGTGCCACCAGCCCCCGGACTAGCGGGCCCAATGAGCAGTTCTTC
TRBD2	TRBV28	few	TRBJ2-7	CASVLSGGVHEQYF	TGTGCCAGCGTACTTAGCGGGGGGGTCCACGAGCAGTACTTC
.	TRBV10-3	.	TRBJ1-6	CAISEGGSNSPLHF	TGTGCCATCAGTGAGGGTGGCAGTAATTCACCCCTCCACTTT
TRBD2	TRBV5-1	once	TRBJ2-3	CASTGLAGVADTQYF	TGCGCCTCTACTGGGCTAGCGGGAGTTGCAGATACGCAGTATTTT
.	TRBV2	.	TRBJ1-3	CASSETVSAGNTIYF	TGTGCCAGCAGTGAGACAGTGTCGGCTGGAAACACCATATATTTT
TRBD1	TRBV27	.	TRBJ1-1	CASSLQGAGTEAFF	TGTGCCAGCAGTTTACAGGGGGCGGGCACTGAAGCTTTCTTT
.	TRBV7-6	.	TRBJ2-2	CASSLNQGSGELFF	TGTGCCAGCAGCTTAAATCAGGGGTCCGGGGAGCTGTTTTTT
.	TRBV4-1	.	TRBJ1-6	CASSQDDSYNSPLHF	TGCGCCAGCAGCCAAGATGACAGCTATAATTCACCCCTCCACTTT
TRBD1	TRBV5-4	.	TRBJ2-7	CASSPGQGAREQYF	TGTGCCAGCAGCCCGGGACAGGGGGCTCGAGAGCAGTACTTC
.	TRBV6-5	.	TRBJ2-1	CASTPGGRNEQFF	TGTGCCAGCACCCCGGGTGGTCGGAATGAGCAGTTCTTC
.	TRBV23-1	.	TRBJ2-7	CASSLAGEFYEQYF	TGCGCCAGCAGTCTAGCCGGGGAATTCTACGAGCAGTACTTC
.	TRBV27	.	TRBJ2-2	CASSSELARVYTGELFF	TGTGCCAGCAGTTCCGAACTAGCCCGGGTATACACCGGGGAGCTGTTTTTT
TRBD2	TRBV11-2	.	TRBJ2-2	CASSSLAGPVGELFF	TGTGCCAGCAGCTCGTTAGCGGGCCCCGTCGGGGAGCTGTTTTTT
TRBD1	TRBV27	.	TRBJ1-3	CASSFGRGRGNTIYF	TGTGCCAGCAGTTTTGGCAGGGGGCGTGGAAACACCATATATTTT
TRBD2	TRBV9	.	TRBJ2-3	CASSRAGAPDTQYF	TGTGCCAGCAGTAGAGCGGGAGCCCCAGATACGCAGTATTTT